A single sample is the source of the 2 T cell receptor beta chains below, sequenced in a study of monozygotic twins with inflammatory bowel disease. TCRdb re-called the 5' RACE reads, yielding one record per CDR3 amino acid sequence without DNA. The table lists around 400,000 distinct CDR3 sequences. The sequenced material came from blood. These TCRs come from a human donor with ulcerative colitis or Crohn's disease, or a healthy co-twin of an affected twin (not recorded which).

This chain links TRBV2 with TRBJ2-3; TCRdb reports TRBD2, a call that lacks DNA to check it against. The CDR3 is 17 amino acids. Germline V gives CDR1 SNHLY, CDR2 FYNNEI. The CDR3 reads CASSPPRASGRGDTQYF.

CDR3 residues: CVSRQGGSPGELFF. This chain connects TRBV10-3 to TRBJ2-2; the D gene TCRdb calls, TRBD1, cannot be checked with no DNA. The CDR3 totals 14 residues. Germline values: CDR1 ENHRY, CDR2 SYGVKD.